Reported below is one TCR beta chain. The antigen remains undetermined. Every sample had a minimum of 6 million PBMCs isolated. The germline CDR1 and CDR2 sequences are SQVTM and ANQGSEA. V was pared by 4 bases and J by 2 bases, with 5 bases of the junction left unmatched. The CDR3 totals 14 residues. The data were taken from a study of blood T cells in healthy people across ages. Findings of the study overall: Among T cells, TCR beta diversity per million cells dropped roughly linearly as age rose.

A J-beta primer mix and a sample-barcoded 5' primer were used in a second PCR of roughly 6 to 11 cycles. Tagging of each cDNA molecule was performed by a template-switch adaptor with 12 random nucleotides. TCRdb passed the 5' RACE reads through MiXCR, listing each CDR3 protein once. The table shows 550,000 to 650,000 distinct CDR3 sequences, with about 27% occurring only once. The data also belong to a second study, concerning T cells of mothers and their children. From that report: The study sampled a few healthy Caucasian mothers and their six children.

This clonotype was sampled from a boy under 10 years old in good health. The chain recombines TRBV29-1 with TRBJ2-1; TRBD1 matches 7 bases. The material sequenced was blood. CDR3 loop: CSVANRGPYNEQFF. The CDR3, as DNA: TGCAGCGTTGCCAACAGGGGACCCTACAATGAGCAGTTCTTC.